The 21 T cell receptor beta chains given below trace back to one sample, sequenced in a study of T cell responses to AZD1222 COVID-19 vaccine. Assay: immunoSEQ multiplex PCR; the TCRdb copy retains only in-frame clones and omits some. The sample has some 150,000 clones, around 95% seen once. Specimen: peripheral blood, collected on day 0 of AZD1222 vaccination. The receptors were sampled from an adult in good health.

The rearrangement links TRBV3-1 (or the pseudogene TRBV3-2) to TRBJ2-1; no definite D call. The CDR3 contains 16 residues. V lost 4 bases and J 0 bases, leaving 13 bases between the germline ends. CDR1 LGHDT and CDR2 YNNKEL come from the germline V gene (reference sequence). The CDR3 DNA is TGTGCCAGCAGCCTAAGGACCAGTAGCTCCTACAATGAGCAGTTCTTC. It specifies CASSLRTSSSYNEQFF.

The chain uses TRBV5-8 and TRBJ1-5; D unresolved. With 4 bases removed from V and 9 bases from J, the gap between germline ends came to 20 bases. Germline lookup yields CDR1 SGHTS and CDR2 YDEGEE. The CDR3 spans 15 residues. The CDR3 region has the DNA TGTGCCAGCAGCCCCACCGGGCCCGCCGCGGGGCCCCAGCATTTT. This encodes CASSPTGPAAGPQHF.

The chain joins TRBV4-3 to TRBJ1-2, with 8 bases fitting TRBD1. With 1 base clipped from V and 3 bases from J, the junction kept 4 bases outside the gene matches. This CDR3 is 15 amino acids long. In germline, CDR1 is LGHNA, CDR2 YSLEER. CDR3: CASSQVTGDYYGYTF. The CDR3 coding sequence is TGCGCCAGCAGCCAAGTGACAGGGGACTACTATGGCTACACCTTC.

The V gene is TRBV6-1, the J gene TRBJ1-1; 8 positions agree with TRBD1. Germline V gene sequence: CDR1 MNHNS, CDR2 SASEGT. Losses at the gene ends were 3 bases for V and 7 bases for J; bases not matched to a gene: 13. The CDR3 contains 16 residues. CDR3 coding DNA: TGTGCCAGCAGTGATATCGGGGCAGGGGGCGTAAGTGAAGCTTTCTTT. Its protein is CASSDIGAGGVSEAFF.

The chain recombines TRBV7-9 with TRBJ2-1; D possibly corresponds to TRBD2 (6 bases). The V and J ends lost 5 bases and 4 bases respectively, with 15 bases between them. Germline V gene lookup returns CDR1 SEHNR and CDR2 FQNEAQ (reference sequence). The CDR3 has 15 amino acids. For the CDR3, the DNA is TGTGCCAGCAGCCGCCGGGGGTCGGAATACAATGAGCAGTTCTTC. As protein: CASSRRGSEYNEQFF.

CDR3 residues: CASSPKGLAGSPSYEQYV. The CDR3 DNA sequence: TGTGCCAGCAGCCCCAAGGGACTAGCGGGATCCCCCTCCTACGAGCAGTACGTC. The genes are TRBV21-1 and TRBJ2-7; the table's D call, TRBD2, has no DNA check behind it. TRBV21-1 is a documented pseudogene. The CDR3 sequence is 18 residues long.

This chain joins TRBV4-1 and TRBJ2-3, with D perhaps matching TRBD1 (5 bases). Trimming left V 1 base short and J 6 bases short, with 8 bases between. Germline values: CDR1 MGHRA, CDR2 YSYEKL. This CDR3 spans 13 amino acids. The CDR3 bases are TGCGCCAGCAGCCAAGGACAGCTGGATACGCAGTATTTT. This gives the protein CASSQGQLDTQYF.

The chain employs TRBV18 and TRBJ2-3; the match to TRBD2 covers 8 bases. The CDR3 spans 14 residues. The V gene's germline CDR1 is KGHSH and CDR2 LQKENI. V shed 0 bases, J shed 8 bases, and the junction held 4 bases outside the gene matches. The CDR3 DNA reads as TGTGCCAGCTCACCACCTCCGGGGGGGGGTACGCAGTATTTT. This codes for CASSPPPGGGTQYF. The entire variable domain, with the rest obtained from reference TRBV18 and TRBJ2-3, is as follows: NAGVMQNPRHLVRRRGQEARLRCSPMKGHSHVYWYRQLPEEGLKFMVYLQKENIIDESGMPKERFSAEFPKEGPSILRIQQVVRGDSAAYFCASSPPPGGGTQYFGPGTRLTVL.

The CDR3 here is CASSSGTGHNSPLHF. In nucleotides, the CDR3 is TGTGCCAGCAGCTCGGGGACAGGCCATAATTCACCCCTCCACTTT. The V gene is TRBV5-8, the J gene TRBJ1-6; 8 nucleotides agree with TRBD1. The CDR3 runs to 15 residues. Germline values: CDR1 SGHTS, CDR2 YDEGEE. Trimming at V came to 3 bases and at J to 5 bases, leaving 4 bases not matched to a gene.

The CDR3 region is CATSDPATGSDGYTF. CDR3 bases: TGTGCCACCAGTGATCCAGCGACAGGGTCGGATGGCTACACCTTC. The chain recombines TRBV24-1 with TRBJ1-2; 7 bases align to TRBD1. CDR1 and CDR2 (germline): KGHDR, SFDVKD. The CDR3 consists of 15 residues. V lost 3 bases, J lost 6 bases, and 9 bases stayed unmatched.

The CDR3 reads CASSQSSYNSPLHF. The CDR3 DNA is TGTGCCAGCTCACAGAGCTCCTATAATTCACCCCTCCACTTT. This chain uses TRBV18 with TRBJ1-6; D is unresolved. This CDR3 has 14 amino acids. Germline-derived CDR1 and CDR2 are KGHSH and LQKENI. The V and J ends lost 4 bases and 0 bases respectively, with 4 bases between them.

The rearrangement uses TRBV6-2 or TRBV6-3 and TRBJ1-6; no reliable D call. This CDR3 comprises 11 residues. Trimming left V 5 bases short and J 14 bases short, with 10 bases between. CDR1 is MNHEY and CDR2 is SVGEGT in the germline V gene. The CDR3 is CASSQAGSLHF. The CDR3 region has the DNA TGTGCCAGCAGTCAAGCAGGCTCCCTCCACTTT.

The chain recombines TRBV5-4 with TRBJ2-1, with TRBD2 identical over 9 bases. CDR3 length: 15 residues. Germline V CDR1 and CDR2: SGHNT, YYREEE (reference sequence). V was pared by 3 bases and J by 2 bases, with 3 bases of the junction left unmatched. The CDR3 protein is CASSSREGAYNEQFF. CDR3 nucleotides: TGTGCCAGCAGCTCGCGGGAGGGCGCCTACAATGAGCAGTTCTTC.

The rearrangement links TRBV5-1 to TRBJ2-7, with 7 bases lining up with TRBD2. CDR3 length: 14 residues. Germline CDR1 SGHRS, CDR2 YFSETQ. After removal of 10 bases from V and 0 bases from J, the junction contained 10 bases not matched to a gene. The CDR3 region has the DNA TGCGCCCGCTGGGCTAGCGGCAGCTCCTACGAGCAGTACGTC. Amino acid sequence: CARWASGSSYEQYV.

The chain employs TRBV10-2 and TRBJ2-6; TRBD1 agrees at 7 bases. With 6 bases clipped from V and 2 bases from J, the junction kept 13 bases outside the gene matches. The CDR3 is made up of 18 amino acids. Germline values: CDR1 WSHSY, CDR2 SAAADI. The CDR3 DNA sequence: TGCGCCAGCAGCCCCACCAACGGACAGGTTCCTGGGGCCAACGTCCTGACTTTC. As protein: CASSPTNGQVPGANVLTF.

The chain carries TRBV5-1 and TRBJ1-1, with D unclear. Germline-derived CDR1 and CDR2 are SGHRS and YFSETQ. This CDR3 contains 17 residues. V was shortened by 2 bases and J by 1 base, with 18 bases between the two germline ends. Written as DNA, the CDR3 is TGCGCCAGCAGCTTCGGCGGCACTTCCCGGGGGAACACTGAAGCTTTCTTT. It yields the protein CASSFGGTSRGNTEAFF.

The chain couples TRBV5-4 to TRBJ2-1; possible D gene TRBD1, 6 bases. This CDR3 is 15 amino acids long. Trimming removed 1 base at V and 2 bases at J, with 10 bases between. From germline, CDR1 is SGHNT and CDR2 YYREEE (reference sequence). The CDR3: CASSLTGRTYNEQFF. DNA for the CDR3: TGTGCCAGCAGCTTGACAGGGCGAACCTACAATGAGCAGTTCTTC.

This chain links TRBV7-8 with TRBJ1-1; D perhaps matches TRBD1 (6 bases). The germline V and J ends were trimmed by 4 bases and 7 bases, with 13 bases remaining between them. The CDR3 is made up of 13 amino acids. Germline V gives CDR1 SGHVS, CDR2 FQNEAQ. CDR3 coding DNA: TGTGCCAGCAGCTACAGGGAGGCAGGTGAAGCTTTCTTT. This encodes CASSYREAGEAFF.

The chain is built from TRBV9 and TRBJ2-7; weak D call: TRBD2 (6 bases). V lost 2 bases to trimming and J lost 0 bases, with 18 bases between them. The CDR3 is made up of 17 amino acids. Germline lookup yields CDR1 SGDLS and CDR2 YYNGEE. The CDR3 loop is CASSVPTGTLSSYEQYV. CDR3 coding DNA: TGTGCCAGCAGCGTCCCGACCGGGACTCTAAGCTCCTACGAGCAGTACGTC.

The chain is built from TRBV7-3 and TRBJ2-5, with a weak D call TRBD2 (7 bases). This CDR3 comprises 16 residues. V lost 5 bases to trimming and J lost 5 bases, with 21 bases between them. Germline V gene data show CDR1 as SGHTA and CDR2 as FQGTGA. The CDR3 here is CASSIGFRGARETQYF. The CDR3 bases are TGTGCCAGCAGCATAGGGTTTCGGGGGGCTAGGGAGACCCAGTACTTC. The variable domain in full, with the rest retrieved from reference TRBV7-3 and TRBJ2-5, is GAGVSQTPSNKVTEKGKYVELRCDPISGHTALYWYRQSLGQGPEFLIYFQGTGAADDSGLPNDRFFAVRPEGSVSTLKIQRTERGDSAVYLCASSIGFRGARETQYFGPGTRLLVL.

The CDR3 loop reads CASSLVLGTGDSGRALNEQFF. DNA of the CDR3: TGTGCCAGCAGCTTAGTTCTAGGGACAGGGGATAGCGGGAGGGCCTTGAATGAGCAGTTCTTC. The chain employs TRBV7-6 and TRBJ2-1, with TRBD2 as a possible D gene (11 bases). The CDR3 has 21 amino acids. Germline CDR1 and CDR2: SGHVS and FNYEAQ. Deletions cut 1 base from V and 7 bases from J, with 32 bases between.